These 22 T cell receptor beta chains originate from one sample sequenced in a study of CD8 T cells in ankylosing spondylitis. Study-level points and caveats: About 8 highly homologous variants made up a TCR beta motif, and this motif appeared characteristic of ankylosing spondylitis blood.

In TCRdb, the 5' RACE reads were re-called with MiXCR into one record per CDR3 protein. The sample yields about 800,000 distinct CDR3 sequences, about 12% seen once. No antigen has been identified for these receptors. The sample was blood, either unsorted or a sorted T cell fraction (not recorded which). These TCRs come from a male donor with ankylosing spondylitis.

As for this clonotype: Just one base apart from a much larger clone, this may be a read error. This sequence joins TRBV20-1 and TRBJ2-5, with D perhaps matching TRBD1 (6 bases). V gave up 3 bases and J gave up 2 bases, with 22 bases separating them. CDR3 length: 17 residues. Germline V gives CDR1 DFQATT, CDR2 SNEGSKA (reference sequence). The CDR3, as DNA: TGCAGTGCTAGTGGTTGGCGGACAGCCAACCTGCAAGAGACCCAGTACTTC. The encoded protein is CSASGWRTANLQETQYF.

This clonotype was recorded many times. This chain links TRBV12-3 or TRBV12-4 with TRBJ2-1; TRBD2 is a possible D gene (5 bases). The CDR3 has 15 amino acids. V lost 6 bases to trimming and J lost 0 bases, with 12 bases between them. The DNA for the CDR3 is TGTGCCAGCAGACCCGACTACGGCTCCTACAATGAGCAGTTCTTC. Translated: CASRPDYGSYNEQFF.

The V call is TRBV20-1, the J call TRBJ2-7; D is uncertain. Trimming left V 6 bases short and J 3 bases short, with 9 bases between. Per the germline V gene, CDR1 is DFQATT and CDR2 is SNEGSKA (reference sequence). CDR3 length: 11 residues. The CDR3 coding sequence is TGCAGTGCGCCGAAATACTACGAGCAGTACTTC. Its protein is CSAPKYYEQYF.

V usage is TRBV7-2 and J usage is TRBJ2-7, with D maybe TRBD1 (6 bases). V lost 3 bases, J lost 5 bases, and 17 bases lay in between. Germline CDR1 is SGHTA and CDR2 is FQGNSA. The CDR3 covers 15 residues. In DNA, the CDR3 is TGTGCCAGCAGCTTGAGGGCAGGGGACGAGAACGAGCAGTACTTC. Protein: CASSLRAGDENEQYF.

The CDR3 DNA sequence: TGTGCCAGCAGTTTTGACAGGCAAAATTCACCCCTCCACTTT. Its protein is CASSFDRQNSPLHF. This sequence joins TRBV12-3 or TRBV12-4 and TRBJ1-6, with a weak D call TRBD1 (6 bases). The CDR3 has 14 residues. The V and J ends lost 3 bases and 7 bases respectively, with 10 bases between them.

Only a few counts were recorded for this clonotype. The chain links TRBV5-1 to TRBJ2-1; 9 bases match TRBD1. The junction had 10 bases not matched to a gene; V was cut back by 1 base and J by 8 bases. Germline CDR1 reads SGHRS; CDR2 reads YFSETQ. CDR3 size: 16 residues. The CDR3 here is CASSLLSGTGSDEQFF. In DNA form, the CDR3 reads TGCGCCAGCAGCTTGTTATCAGGGACAGGGTCGGATGAGCAGTTCTTC.

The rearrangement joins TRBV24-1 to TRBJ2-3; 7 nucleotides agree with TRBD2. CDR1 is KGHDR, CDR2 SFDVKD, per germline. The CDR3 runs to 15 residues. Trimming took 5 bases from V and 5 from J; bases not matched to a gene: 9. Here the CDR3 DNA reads TGTGCCACCAGTGCGATCTCGGGGGGTGTAGATACGCAGTATTTT. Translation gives CATSAISGGVDTQYF.

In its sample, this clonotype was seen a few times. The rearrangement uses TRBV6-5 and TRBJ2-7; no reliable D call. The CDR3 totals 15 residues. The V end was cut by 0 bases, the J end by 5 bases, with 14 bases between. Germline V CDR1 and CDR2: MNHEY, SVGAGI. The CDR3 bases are TGTGCCAGCAGTTACTCGATCGGAGTCCTGAACGAGCAGTACTTC. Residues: CASSYSIGVLNEQYF.

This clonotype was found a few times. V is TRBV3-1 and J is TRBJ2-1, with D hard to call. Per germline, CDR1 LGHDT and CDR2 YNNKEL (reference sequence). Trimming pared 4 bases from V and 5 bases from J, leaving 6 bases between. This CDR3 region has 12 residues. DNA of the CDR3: TGTGCCAGCAGCCGGGTCAACAATGAGCAGTTCTTC. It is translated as CASSRVNNEQFF.

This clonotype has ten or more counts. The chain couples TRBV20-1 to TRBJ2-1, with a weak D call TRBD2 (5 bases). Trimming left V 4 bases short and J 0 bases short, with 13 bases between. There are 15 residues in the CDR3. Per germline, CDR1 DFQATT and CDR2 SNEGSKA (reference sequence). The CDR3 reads CSAIPSRSSYNEQFF. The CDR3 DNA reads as TGCAGTGCTATTCCTAGCCGCAGCTCCTACAATGAGCAGTTCTTC.

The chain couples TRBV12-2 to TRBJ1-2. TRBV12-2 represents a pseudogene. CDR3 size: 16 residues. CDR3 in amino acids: CASRLESRAIWNGYTF. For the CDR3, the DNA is TGTGCAAGTCGCTTAGAGTCGAGAGCCATCTGGAATGGCTACACCTTC.

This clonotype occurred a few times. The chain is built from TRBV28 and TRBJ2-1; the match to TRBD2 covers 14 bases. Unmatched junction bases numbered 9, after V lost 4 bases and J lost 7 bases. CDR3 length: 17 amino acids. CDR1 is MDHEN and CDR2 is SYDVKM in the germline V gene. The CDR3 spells CASSSRLAGGIGNEQFF. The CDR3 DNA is TGTGCCAGCAGTTCCCGACTAGCGGGAGGGATCGGGAATGAGCAGTTCTTC.

The CDR3 DNA reads TGCGCCAGCAGCCATGGGCGGGCTAGCGGGTTACCTTACGAGCAGTACTTC. As protein: CASSHGRASGLPYEQYF. This chain connects TRBV4-3 to TRBJ2-7; 8 bases are a match to TRBD2. Germline assignment: CDR1 LGHNA and CDR2 YSLEER. J gave up 4 bases and V 3 bases, and 14 bases lay outside the gene matches. CDR3 length: 17 residues.

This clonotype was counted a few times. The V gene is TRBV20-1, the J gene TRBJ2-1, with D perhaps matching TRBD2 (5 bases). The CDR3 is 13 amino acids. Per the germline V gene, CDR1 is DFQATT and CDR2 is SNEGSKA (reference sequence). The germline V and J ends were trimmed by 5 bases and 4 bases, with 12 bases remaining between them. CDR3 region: CSAPRRGYNEQFF. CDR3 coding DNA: TGCAGTGCTCCCCGACGCGGGTACAATGAGCAGTTCTTC.

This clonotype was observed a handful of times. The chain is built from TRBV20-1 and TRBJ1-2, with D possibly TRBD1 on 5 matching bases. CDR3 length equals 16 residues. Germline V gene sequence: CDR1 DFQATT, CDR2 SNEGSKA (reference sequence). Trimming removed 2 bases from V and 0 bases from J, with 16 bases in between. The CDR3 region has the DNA TGCAGTGCTAGACCATACAGAGGGGTATCTAACTATGGCTACACCTTC. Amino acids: CSARPYRGVSNYGYTF.

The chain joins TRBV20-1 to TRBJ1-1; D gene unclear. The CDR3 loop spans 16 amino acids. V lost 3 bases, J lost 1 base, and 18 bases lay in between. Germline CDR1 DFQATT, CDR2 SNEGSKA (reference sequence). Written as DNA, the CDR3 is TGCAGTGCTAGGATCCTCCTCGGGTCCTCGAACACTGAAGCTTTCTTT. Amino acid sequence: CSARILLGSSNTEAFF.

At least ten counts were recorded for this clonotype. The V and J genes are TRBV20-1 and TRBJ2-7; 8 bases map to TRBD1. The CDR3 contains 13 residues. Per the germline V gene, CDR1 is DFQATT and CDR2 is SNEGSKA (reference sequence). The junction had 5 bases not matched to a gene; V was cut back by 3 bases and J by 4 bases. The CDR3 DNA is TGCAGTGCTAGTCACCGACAGGGGTACGAGCAGTACTTC. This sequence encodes CSASHRQGYEQYF.

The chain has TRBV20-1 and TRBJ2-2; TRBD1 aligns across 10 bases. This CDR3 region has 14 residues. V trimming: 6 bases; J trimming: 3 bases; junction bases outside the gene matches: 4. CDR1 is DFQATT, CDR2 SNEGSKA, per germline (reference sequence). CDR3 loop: CSARQGADTGELFF. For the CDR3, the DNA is TGCAGTGCGAGACAGGGGGCGGACACCGGGGAGCTGTTTTTT.

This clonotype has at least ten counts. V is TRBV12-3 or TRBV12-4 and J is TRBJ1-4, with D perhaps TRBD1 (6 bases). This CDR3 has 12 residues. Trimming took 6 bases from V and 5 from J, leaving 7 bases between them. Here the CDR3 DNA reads TGTGCCAGCAGGGACAGCAATGAAAAACTGTTTTTT. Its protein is CASRDSNEKLFF.

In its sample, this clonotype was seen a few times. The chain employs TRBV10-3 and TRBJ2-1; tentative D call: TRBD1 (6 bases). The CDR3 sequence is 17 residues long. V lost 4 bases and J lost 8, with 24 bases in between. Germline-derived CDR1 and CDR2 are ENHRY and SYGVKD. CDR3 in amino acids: CAISGPESGEMGYEQFF. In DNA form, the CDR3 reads TGTGCCATCAGTGGCCCCGAGTCAGGGGAAATGGGCTATGAGCAGTTCTTC.

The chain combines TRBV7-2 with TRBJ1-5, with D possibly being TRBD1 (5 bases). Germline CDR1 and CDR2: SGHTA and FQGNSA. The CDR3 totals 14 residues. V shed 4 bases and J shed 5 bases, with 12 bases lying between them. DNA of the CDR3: TGTGCCAGCAGCTCGACAGTTGGCGATCAGCCCCAGCATTTT. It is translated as CASSSTVGDQPQHF.

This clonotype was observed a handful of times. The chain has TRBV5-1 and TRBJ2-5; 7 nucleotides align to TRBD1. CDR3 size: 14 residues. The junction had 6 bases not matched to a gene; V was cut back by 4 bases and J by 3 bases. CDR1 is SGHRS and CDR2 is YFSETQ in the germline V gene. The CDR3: CASSRGQAKETQYF. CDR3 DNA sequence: TGCGCCAGCAGCCGAGGACAGGCGAAAGAGACCCAGTACTTC.